Below are 19 T cell receptor beta chains sequenced from a single sample in a study of T cell responses to AZD1222 COVID-19 vaccine. Repertoires were generated with immunoSEQ multiplex PCR, while TCRdb's copy carries only in-frame clones and drops some. This sample has under 200,000 clones, with around 95% found just once. Sample: peripheral blood, taken on day 0 of AZD1222 vaccination. These receptors all come from an adult in good health.

This chain connects TRBV3-1 (or the pseudogene TRBV3-2) to TRBJ2-7, with D perhaps matching TRBD1 (6 bases). CDR3 length: 14 amino acids. The V gene lost 2 bases and the J gene lost 5 bases, with 13 bases spanning the gap. Germline CDR1 and CDR2: LGHDT and YNNKEL (reference sequence). CDR3 loop: CASSQPGTPNEQYF. For the CDR3, the DNA is TGTGCCAGCAGCCAACCGGGGACACCAAACGAGCAGTACTTC.

This chain uses TRBV29-1 with TRBJ1-3, with unresolved D. Germline CDR1 and CDR2: SQVTM and ANQGSEA. The length of the CDR3 is 11 residues. Trimming removed 4 bases at V and 4 bases at J, with 5 bases between. CDR3 nucleotide sequence: TGCAGCGTTGTGACCGGAAACACCATATATTTT. Protein product: CSVVTGNTIYF.

This sequence joins TRBV24-1 and TRBJ2-2; TRBD2 matches 8 bases. The CDR3 runs to 14 residues. Germline V gene lookup returns CDR1 KGHDR and CDR2 SFDVKD. V shed 10 bases and J 2 bases; nucleotides not matched to a gene: 5. The CDR3 DNA reads as TGTGCCACTCGGGAGGGGTTAAACACCGGGGAGCTGTTTTTT. It is translated as CATREGLNTGELFF.

This chain joins TRBV7-2 and TRBJ1-1; D ambiguous. This CDR3 region has 16 residues. Per the germline V gene, CDR1 is SGHTA and CDR2 is FQGNSA. V was cut by 1 base and J by 7 bases, with 19 bases left in between. The CDR3, as DNA: TGTGCCAGCAGCTTAGAGGTCGTGGGCTACAAAAATGAAGCTTTCTTT. Its translation is CASSLEVVGYKNEAFF.

Only one count was recorded for this clone. The chain carries TRBV5-1 and TRBJ2-5; no clear D gene. The CDR3 length is 13 residues. CDR1 and CDR2 from the germline V gene are SGHRS and YFSETQ. V lost 9 bases and J 3 bases, leaving 15 bases between the germline ends. Here the CDR3 reads CATQASAEETQYF. The DNA of the CDR3 is TGCGCCACCCAGGCCTCGGCTGAAGAGACCCAGTACTTC.

This rearrangement joins TRBV5-1 to TRBJ2-1; perhaps TRBD2 as D (5 bases). Germline loops: CDR1 SGHRS, CDR2 YFSETQ. There are 15 residues in the CDR3. Trimming stripped 5 bases from V and 3 bases from J, with 15 bases between. The CDR3 region has the DNA TGCGCCAGCAGACTACGGACTGAACTCTACAATGAGCAGTTCTTC. It yields the protein CASRLRTELYNEQFF.

This clone was detected only once. This chain connects TRBV6-2 or TRBV6-3 to TRBJ2-7; no clear D. The CDR3 covers 11 residues. Per germline, CDR1 MNHEY and CDR2 SVGEGT. Trimming stripped 6 bases from V and 4 bases from J, with 7 bases between. DNA for the CDR3: TGTGCCAGCAGCCAGTCTTACGAGCAGTACTTC. Its translation: CASSQSYEQYF.

The J gene is TRBJ1-1, the V gene TRBV6-1, with no clear D. The CDR3 consists of 13 residues. The germline V and J ends were trimmed by 2 bases and 5 bases, with 9 bases remaining between them. Germline-derived CDR1 and CDR2 are MNHNS and SASEGT. This chain's CDR3 is CASSEFGLTEAFF. The CDR3 DNA sequence: TGTGCCAGCAGTGAATTTGGACTTACTGAAGCTTTCTTT.

The J gene is TRBJ1-1, the V gene TRBV5-4; D gene ambiguous. Trimming removed 2 bases from V and 0 bases from J, with 11 bases in between. The germline gives CDR1 SGHNT, CDR2 YYREEE (reference sequence). The CDR3 totals 15 residues. CDR3 sequence reads: CASSFWYAMNTEAFF. The CDR3 region has the DNA TGTGCCAGCAGCTTTTGGTACGCCATGAACACTGAAGCTTTCTTT.

The chain combines TRBV5-8 with TRBJ2-5; TRBD2 matches at 7 bases. Germline V CDR1 and CDR2: SGHTS, YDEGEE. J gave up 9 bases and V 6 bases, and 14 bases lay outside the gene matches. This CDR3 comprises 14 residues. For the CDR3, the DNA is TGTGCCAGCACCCCCGGGGCAGGGAGGGTGTCCCAGTACTTC. Translation gives CASTPGAGRVSQYF.

CDR3 nucleotides: TGTGCCAGGCAGGCCTCGGGACAGGCCTACGAGCAGTACTTC. Translated: CARQASGQAYEQYF. The chain carries TRBV2 and TRBJ2-7; 8 positions match TRBD1. The CDR3 length is 14 residues. Looked up from germline, CDR1 is SNHLY and CDR2 is FYNNEI. V dropped 9 bases and J dropped 2; count of bases not matched to a gene: 9.

The chain carries TRBV30 and TRBJ1-1; tentative D call: TRBD1 (6 bases). Germline values: CDR1 GTSNPN, CDR2 SVGIG (reference sequence). V was cut by 2 bases and J by 6 bases, with 13 bases left in between. The CDR3 loop spans 13 amino acids. The chain's CDR3 is CAWSPGGAPEAFF. The CDR3 DNA reads TGTGCCTGGAGTCCCGGGGGGGCCCCTGAAGCTTTCTTT.

The chain joins TRBV11-2 to TRBJ2-5; TRBD1 matches at 7 bases. The CDR3 spans 15 residues. The J segment lost 4 bases and the V segment lost 5 bases, leaving 10 bases of the junction unmatched. Germline V gives CDR1 SGHAT, CDR2 FQNNGV. CDR3 residues: CASSTRQGKTETQYF. CDR3 in DNA: TGTGCCAGCAGCACCAGACAGGGAAAGACAGAGACCCAGTACTTC.

The chain links TRBV19 to TRBJ1-6; perhaps TRBD1 as D (6 bases). CDR1 LNHDA and CDR2 SQIVND come from the germline V gene (reference sequence). V gave up 10 bases and J gave up 7 bases, with 17 bases separating them. The CDR3 sequence is 14 residues long. The CDR3 loop reads CATQQGQENSPLHF. CDR3 in DNA: TGTGCCACCCAACAGGGCCAAGAAAATTCACCCCTCCACTTT.

The chain couples TRBV25-1 to TRBJ1-1; TRBD1 aligns across 8 bases. The CDR3 has 16 residues. V trimming: 4 bases; J trimming: 0 bases; junction bases outside the gene matches: 7. The germline V gene encodes CDR1 MGHDK and CDR2 SYGVNS. The CDR3 spells CASSGGTGGVNTEAFF. Written as DNA, the CDR3 is TGTGCCAGCAGTGGGGGGACAGGTGGGGTGAACACTGAAGCTTTCTTT.

V and J are TRBV30 and TRBJ2-2; 10 nucleotides agree with TRBD2. This CDR3 has 17 residues. V was clipped by 0 bases and J by 1 base; unmatched bases: 5. Looked up from germline, CDR1 is GTSNPN and CDR2 is SVGIG (reference sequence). The CDR3 coding sequence is TGTGCCTGGAGTGTAGGGCGGACTAGCGGGAACACCGGGGAGCTGTTTTTT. The encoded protein is CAWSVGRTSGNTGELFF.

This chain joins TRBV27 and TRBJ2-7; 8 nucleotides agree with TRBD2. The length of the CDR3 is 15 residues. The germline V gene encodes CDR1 MNHEY and CDR2 SMNVEV (reference sequence). V was clipped by 3 bases and J by 4 bases; unmatched bases: 8. CDR3 in amino acids: CASSFYGTSWYEQYF. CDR3 nucleotides: TGTGCCAGCAGTTTTTATGGGACTAGTTGGTACGAGCAGTACTTC.

This chain uses TRBV30 with TRBJ1-2; D perhaps matches TRBD1 (5 bases). V lost 1 base to trimming and J lost 1 base, with 7 bases between them. There are 13 residues in the CDR3. Looked up from germline, CDR1 is GTSNPN and CDR2 is SVGIG (reference sequence). Here the CDR3 DNA reads TGTGCCTGGAGTGAGGGGTTTAACTATGGCTACACCTTC. Translation gives CAWSEGFNYGYTF.

V and J are TRBV5-1 and TRBJ2-7; 7 positions match TRBD2. The V gene's germline CDR1 is SGHRS and CDR2 YFSETQ. This CDR3 spans 15 amino acids. Trimming cost V 0 bases and J 2 bases; bases outside gene matches: 5. The CDR3 loop is CASSLALADPYEQYF. The CDR3 DNA reads TGCGCCAGCAGCTTGGCGCTAGCGGACCCCTACGAGCAGTACTTC.